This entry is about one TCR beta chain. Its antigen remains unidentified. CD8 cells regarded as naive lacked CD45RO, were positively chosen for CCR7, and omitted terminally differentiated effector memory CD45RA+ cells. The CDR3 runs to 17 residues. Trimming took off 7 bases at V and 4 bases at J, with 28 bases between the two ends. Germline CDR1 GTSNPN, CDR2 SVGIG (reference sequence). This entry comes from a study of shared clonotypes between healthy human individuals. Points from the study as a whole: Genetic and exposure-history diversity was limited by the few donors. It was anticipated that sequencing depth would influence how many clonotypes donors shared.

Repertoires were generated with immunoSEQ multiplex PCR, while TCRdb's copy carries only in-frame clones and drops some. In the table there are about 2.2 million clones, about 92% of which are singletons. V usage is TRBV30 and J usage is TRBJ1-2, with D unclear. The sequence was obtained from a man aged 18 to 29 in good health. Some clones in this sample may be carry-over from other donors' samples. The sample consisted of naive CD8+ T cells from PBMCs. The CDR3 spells CASTAPQEDTTIYGYTF. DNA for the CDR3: TGTGCCTCAACCGCCCCCCAGGAAGATACCACTATCTATGGCTACACCTTC.